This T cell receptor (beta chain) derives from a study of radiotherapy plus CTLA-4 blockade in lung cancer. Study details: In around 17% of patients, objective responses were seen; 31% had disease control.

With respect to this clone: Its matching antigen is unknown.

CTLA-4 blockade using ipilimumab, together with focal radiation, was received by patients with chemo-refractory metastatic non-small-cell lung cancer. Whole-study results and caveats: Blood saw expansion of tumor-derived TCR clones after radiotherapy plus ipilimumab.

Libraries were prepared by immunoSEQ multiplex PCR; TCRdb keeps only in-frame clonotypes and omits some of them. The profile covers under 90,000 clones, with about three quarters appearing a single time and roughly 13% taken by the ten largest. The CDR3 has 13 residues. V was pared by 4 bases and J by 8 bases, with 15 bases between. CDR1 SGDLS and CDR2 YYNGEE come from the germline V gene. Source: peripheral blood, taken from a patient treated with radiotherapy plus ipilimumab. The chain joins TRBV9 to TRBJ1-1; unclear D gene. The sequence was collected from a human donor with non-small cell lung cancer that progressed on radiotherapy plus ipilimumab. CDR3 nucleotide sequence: TGTGCCAGCAGCCCCAGACATGCGGAGGAAGCTTTCTTT. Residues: CASSPRHAEEAFF.